The 23 T cell receptor beta chains reported below all come from one sample, sequenced in a study of shared clonotypes between healthy human individuals. Generated by immunoSEQ multiplex PCR, the TCRdb table keeps only in-frame clones and is missing some. Altogether 2.3 million or so clones are present, 80% to 95% being singletons, with the ten largest covering about 0.41%. The specimen sequenced was naive CD4+ T cells from PBMCs. Subset: CD45RA+ positively selected. These receptors came from a man between 18 and 29 years old in good health. Some clones in this sample may be carry-over from other donors' samples.

The chain links TRBV30 to TRBJ1-2; D unclear. Germline-derived CDR1 and CDR2 are GTSNPN and SVGIG (reference sequence). Deletions cut 2 bases from V and 0 bases from J, with 7 bases between. This CDR3 region has 13 residues. In DNA form, the CDR3 reads TGTGCCTGGAGTTGGGGATCTAACTATGGCTACACCTTC. Residues: CAWSWGSNYGYTF.

This rearrangement joins TRBV30 to TRBJ1-4; D call uncertain. The CDR3 runs to 13 residues. The germline V gene has CDR1 GTSNPN and CDR2 SVGIG (reference sequence). The V end lost 5 bases, the J end lost 0 bases, and 7 bases lay between the germline ends. The CDR3 spells CAWQTTTNEKLFF. The CDR3 DNA reads TGTGCCTGGCAAACGACAACTAATGAAAAACTGTTTTTT.

To note about this clone: In the same sample, other DNA sequences code for this CDR3. This chain links TRBV9 with TRBJ2-2; tentatively, D is TRBD1 (6 bases). The CDR3 length is 14 residues. Germline CDR1 SGDLS, CDR2 YYNGEE. V dropped 2 bases and J dropped 1 base, with 6 bases sitting between them. CDR3 sequence (DNA): TGTGCCAGCAGCGTGACAGGGAACACCGGGGAGCTGTTTTTT. Translation: CASSVTGNTGELFF.

The sample holds one count of this clone. In nucleotides, the CDR3 is TGTGCCAGCAGCATAGGGACTAGCGGCTACGAGCAGTACTTC. Its protein is CASSIGTSGYEQYF. The chain employs TRBV7-3 and TRBJ2-7; the match to TRBD2 covers 11 bases. The junction had 3 bases not matched to a gene; V was cut back by 5 bases and J by 3 bases. The CDR3 is 14 residues long. Germline CDR1 is SGHTA and CDR2 is FQGTGA.

The DNA for the CDR3 is TGTGCCAGCAGTTATACAGGGGGCCGGAACACTGAAGCTTTCTTT. It encodes CASSYTGGRNTEAFF. The chain recombines TRBV6-5 with TRBJ1-1, with TRBD1 identical over 9 bases. Germline lookup yields CDR1 MNHEY and CDR2 SVGAGI. The J segment lost 1 base and the V segment lost 3 bases, leaving 3 bases of the junction unmatched. CDR3 length equals 15 residues.

V and J are TRBV4-2 and TRBJ2-7; 7 nucleotides agree with TRBD1. Trimming removed 3 bases from V and 0 bases from J; junction bases left unmatched: 11. The CDR3 consists of 17 residues. Looked up from germline, CDR1 is LGHNA and CDR2 is YNFKEQ. As DNA, the CDR3 is TGTGCCAGCAGCCAGCCTCTAAACAGGGGAAGCTCCTACGAGCAGTACTTC. Protein product: CASSQPLNRGSSYEQYF.

V usage is TRBV6-1 and J usage is TRBJ2-5, with 12 bases that match TRBD1. Per germline, CDR1 MNHNS and CDR2 SASEGT. Trimming took 7 bases from V and 4 from J; bases not matched to a gene: 7. This CDR3 comprises 15 residues. CDR3 protein: CASIRDRGRRETQYF. The CDR3 nucleotides are TGTGCCAGCATTCGGGACAGGGGGCGTAGAGAGACCCAGTACTTC.

This chain connects TRBV30 to TRBJ2-1, with D unresolved. This CDR3 has 13 residues. V was shortened by 3 bases and J by 4 bases, with 10 bases between the two germline ends. Per the germline V gene, CDR1 is GTSNPN and CDR2 is SVGIG (reference sequence). The CDR3 sequence is CAWSLNYYNEQFF. CDR3 nucleotides: TGTGCCTGGAGCTTAAACTATTACAATGAGCAGTTCTTC.

This clone appeared a single time. V gene TRBV4-1 combines with J gene TRBJ1-3; TRBD1 might be the D (5 bases). The CDR3 length is 15 residues. CDR1 MGHRA and CDR2 YSYEKL come from the germline V gene. Trimming removed 5 bases at V and 4 bases at J, with 15 bases between. The CDR3 region has the DNA TGCGCCAGCAGCGGTTATTGGACATCAGGAAACACCATATATTTT. Amino acids: CASSGYWTSGNTIYF.

This clone occurred once. The chain combines TRBV5-1 with TRBJ1-2; D not resolved. With 0 bases removed from V and 7 bases from J, the gap between germline ends came to 16 bases. The CDR3 spans 15 residues. Germline values: CDR1 SGHRS, CDR2 YFSETQ. In nucleotides, the CDR3 is TGCGCCAGCAGCTTGGATCAGGAGCCCCGAATTGGCTACACCTTC. This encodes CASSLDQEPRIGYTF.

The chain links TRBV18 to TRBJ1-1; TRBD1 matches at 9 bases. This CDR3 has 15 amino acids. V gave up 8 bases and J gave up 5 bases; unmatched junction bases: 12. Germline-derived CDR1 and CDR2 are KGHSH and LQKENI. CDR3 region: CASASGQGLITEAFF. In DNA, the CDR3 is TGTGCCAGCGCGTCGGGACAGGGTCTTATAACTGAAGCTTTCTTT. The complete variable domain, with remaining parts taken from reference TRBV18 and TRBJ1-1, reads NAGVMQNPRHLVRRRGQEARLRCSPMKGHSHVYWYRQLPEEGLKFMVYLQKENIIDESGMPKERFSAEFPKEGPSILRIQQVVRGDSAAYFCASASGQGLITEAFFGQGTRLTVV.

This sequence joins TRBV19 and TRBJ1-1; 7 bases are a match to TRBD1. Germline trimming cut 5 bases from V and 1 base from J; bases unmatched to any gene: 10. CDR1 and CDR2 from the germline V gene are LNHDA and SQIVND (reference sequence). The CDR3 runs to 16 residues. The CDR3 protein is CASSYLTGQRNTEAFF. DNA of the CDR3: TGTGCCAGTAGTTATCTAACGGGACAGAGGAACACTGAAGCTTTCTTT.

This chain joins TRBV5-4 and TRBJ2-3; 10 bases match TRBD1. From germline, CDR1 is SGHNT and CDR2 YYREEE (reference sequence). The CDR3 has 17 amino acids. V shed 0 bases, J shed 6 bases, and the junction held 10 bases outside the gene matches. The CDR3 bases are TGTGCCAGCAGCTTGGCCCGGTCGGGACAGGGGACGGATACGCAGTATTTT. Amino acid sequence: CASSLARSGQGTDTQYF. The entire variable domain, with the rest obtained from reference TRBV5-4 and TRBJ2-3, is as follows: ETGVTQSPTHLIKTRGQQVTLRCSSQSGHNTVSWYQQALGQGPQFIFQYYREEENGRGNFPPRFSGLQFPNYSSELNVNALELDDSALYLCASSLARSGQGTDTQYFGPGTRLTVL.

The J gene is TRBJ2-7, the V gene TRBV28; D gene ambiguous. V lost 6 bases and J lost 1, with 19 bases in between. This CDR3 is 16 amino acids long. Germline values: CDR1 MDHEN, CDR2 SYDVKM. CDR3 sequence (DNA): TGTGCCAGCAGCACTTACCCCAGACTTCTATCCTACGAGCAGTACTTC. This codes for CASSTYPRLLSYEQYF. Supplemented by reference TRBV28 and TRBJ2-7, the full variable domain reads DVKVTQSSRYLVKRTGEKVFLECVQDMDHENMFWYRQDPGLGLRLIYFSYDVKMKEKGDIPEGYSVSREKKERFSLILESASTNQTSMYLCASSTYPRLLSYEQYFGPGTRLTVT.

The sample holds one count of this clone. J is TRBJ1-1 and V is TRBV5-1; D is unclear. The CDR3 covers 14 residues. V was pared by 9 bases and J by 1 base, with 16 bases between. Germline values: CDR1 SGHRS, CDR2 YFSETQ. The CDR3 region has the DNA TGCGCCACCACGGAGGAGGGCTCGAACACTGAAGCTTTCTTT. This codes for CATTEEGSNTEAFF.

The V call is TRBV7-3, the J call TRBJ2-2; 8 bases match TRBD2. The germline V gene encodes CDR1 SGHTA and CDR2 FQGTGA. V shed 5 bases, J shed 6 bases, and the junction held 8 bases outside the gene matches. CDR3 size: 15 residues. The CDR3 here is CASSPRPGGAGELFF. In DNA, the CDR3 is TGTGCCAGCAGCCCGCGGCCGGGGGGGGCCGGGGAGCTGTTTTTT.

The V call is TRBV6-1, the J call TRBJ2-2; D might be TRBD1 (5 bases). Germline CDR1 and CDR2: MNHNS and SASEGT. The V gene lost 7 bases and the J gene lost 1 base, with 10 bases spanning the gap. This CDR3 region has 14 residues. CDR3 nucleotide sequence: TGTGCCAGCACCCGACAGATGAACACCGGGGAGCTGTTTTTT. It yields the protein CASTRQMNTGELFF.

The gene calls are TRBV15 and TRBJ2-7, with D perhaps matching TRBD1 (6 bases). V was trimmed by 0 bases and J by 3 bases, leaving 18 bases between them. Germline lookup yields CDR1 LNHNV and CDR2 YYDKDF (reference sequence). This CDR3 has 17 amino acids. Here the CDR3 reads CATSRDPARDILYEQYF. The CDR3 nucleotides are TGTGCCACCAGCAGAGACCCGGCCCGGGACATTCTCTACGAGCAGTACTTC.

V usage is TRBV4-1 and J usage is TRBJ1-2; no firm D call. The germline gives CDR1 MGHRA, CDR2 YSYEKL. V lost 0 bases to trimming and J lost 8 bases, with 16 bases between them. This CDR3 region has 15 residues. Here the CDR3 reads CASSQERAQRGGYTF. DNA of the CDR3: TGCGCCAGCAGCCAAGAACGGGCACAACGGGGAGGCTACACCTTC.

The gene calls are TRBV6-1 and TRBJ2-5; 9 nucleotides line up with TRBD1. CDR3 length equals 15 residues. The V segment lost 4 bases and the J segment 2 bases; nucleotides outside the gene matches: 5. The germline gives CDR1 MNHNS, CDR2 SASEGT. In DNA, the CDR3 is TGTGCCAGCAGTGGGTGGGACAGGGCACAAGAGACCCAGTACTTC. Translation: CASSGWDRAQETQYF.

Concerning this clone itself: Other nucleotide sequences from this sample produce the same CDR3. This sequence joins TRBV7-9 and TRBJ1-5; 9 bases are shared with TRBD1. J lost 4 bases, V lost 4 bases, and 2 bases had no gene match. Germline V lookup: CDR1 SEHNR, CDR2 FQNEAQ (reference sequence). The CDR3 extends over 14 amino acids. CDR3 in amino acids: CASSSGQGNQPQHF. The CDR3, as DNA: TGTGCCAGCAGCTCGGGACAGGGAAATCAGCCCCAGCATTTT.

The chain recombines TRBV18 with TRBJ2-2; unclear D gene. The V end was cut by 3 bases, the J end by 8 bases, with 16 bases between. The CDR3 runs 15 residues. The V gene's germline CDR1 is KGHSH and CDR2 LQKENI. The CDR3: CASSPRTVVDGELFF. CDR3 nucleotides: TGTGCCAGCTCACCCCGGACGGTCGTGGATGGGGAGCTGTTTTTT.

The chain links TRBV5-1 to TRBJ2-5, with D tentatively TRBD2 (5 bases). There are 15 residues in the CDR3. Deletions cut 0 bases from V and 4 bases from J, with 13 bases between. Germline values: CDR1 SGHRS, CDR2 YFSETQ. The CDR3 DNA reads TGCGCCAGCAGCTTGGTGGTAGCGAAGGGAGAGACCCAGTACTTC. It specifies CASSLVVAKGETQYF.